This T cell receptor beta chain derives from a study of OX40 agonist ivuxolimab in advanced cancers. Study-wide context: Partial responses, seen in three patients, involved one hepatocellular carcinoma and two cutaneous melanomas.

The table came from immunoSEQ multiplex PCR; TCRdb's copy has only in-frame clones and leaves some out. Of tens of thousands of clones in the sample, under 90% are singletons; the top ten hold 1.5% to 2%. Germline assignment: CDR1 LGHNT and CDR2 FRNRAP. The CDR3 has 13 residues. V lost 6 bases and J 8 bases, leaving 14 bases between the germline ends. The chain joins TRBV12-5 to TRBJ1-3, with a weak D call TRBD1 (6 bases). Here the sequenced sample was CD4+ or CD8+ T cells sorted from blood, taken in a trial of the OX40 agonist ivuxolimab. The receptor was isolated from an adult with an advanced solid tumor such as melanoma, head and neck, liver or kidney cancer. DNA for the CDR3: TGTGCTAGTGGCCCCCAACAGGGTTACACCATATATTTT. Translation: CASGPQQGYTIYF.